Described below is a single TCR beta chain sequence and its context. TCRdb's copy holds only in-frame clones and misses some; the assay was immunoSEQ multiplex PCR. The sample lists about 330,000 clones; 87% were seen once. V was clipped by 4 bases and J by 0 bases; unmatched bases: 6. This CDR3 comprises 16 residues. Per germline, CDR1 SGHRS and CDR2 YFSETQ. This record belongs to a study of blood T cell repertoires in COVID-19. The chain is built from TRBV5-1 and TRBJ1-4, with TRBD1 matching over 7 bases. The receptor comes from a woman under 40 who had recovered from COVID-19. Sequencing was done on a sample of PBMCs or T cells enriched from blood (not recorded which). This CDR3 is CASSRDSAATNEKLFF. The CDR3 nucleotides are TGCGCCAGCAGCAGGGACAGTGCTGCAACTAATGAAAAACTGTTTTTT.